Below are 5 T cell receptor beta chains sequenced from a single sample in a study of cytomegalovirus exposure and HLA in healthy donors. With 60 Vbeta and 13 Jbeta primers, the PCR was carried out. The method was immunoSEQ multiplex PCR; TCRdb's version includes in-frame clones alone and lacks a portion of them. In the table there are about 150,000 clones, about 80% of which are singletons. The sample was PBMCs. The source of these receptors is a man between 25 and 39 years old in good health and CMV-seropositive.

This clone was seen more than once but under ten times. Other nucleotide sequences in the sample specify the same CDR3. CDR3: CAISESRASGDYNEQFF. The DNA of the CDR3 is TGTGCCATCAGTGAGTCACGGGCGAGCGGAGACTACAATGAGCAGTTCTTC. V and J are TRBV10-3 and TRBJ2-1; possibly TRBD2 for D (5 bases). The V and J ends lost 0 bases and 3 bases respectively, with 15 bases between them. This CDR3 region has 17 residues. Per germline, CDR1 ENHRY and CDR2 SYGVKD.

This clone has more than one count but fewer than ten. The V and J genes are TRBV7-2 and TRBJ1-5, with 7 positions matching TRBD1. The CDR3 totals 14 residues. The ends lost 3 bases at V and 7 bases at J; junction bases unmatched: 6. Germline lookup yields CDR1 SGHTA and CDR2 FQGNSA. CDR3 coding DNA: TGTGCCAGCAGCTTGAACAGGGGAGGCCAGCCCCAGCATTTT. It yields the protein CASSLNRGGQPQHF.

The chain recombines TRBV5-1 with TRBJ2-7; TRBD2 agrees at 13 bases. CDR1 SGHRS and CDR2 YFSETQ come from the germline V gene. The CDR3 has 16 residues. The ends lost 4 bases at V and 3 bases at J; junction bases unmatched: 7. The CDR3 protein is CASSPGLAGEVYEQYF. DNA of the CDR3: TGCGCCAGCAGCCCCGGACTAGCGGGAGAGGTCTACGAGCAGTACTTC.

The CDR3: CSVGRTGAHYGYTF. The CDR3 DNA reads as TGCAGCGTCGGACGGACAGGGGCTCACTATGGCTACACCTTC. The chain carries TRBV29-1 and TRBJ1-2, with 9 bases identical to TRBD1. The germline V gene has CDR1 SQVTM and CDR2 ANQGSEA. V gave up 6 bases and J gave up 3 bases; unmatched junction bases: 8. The CDR3 length is 14 residues.

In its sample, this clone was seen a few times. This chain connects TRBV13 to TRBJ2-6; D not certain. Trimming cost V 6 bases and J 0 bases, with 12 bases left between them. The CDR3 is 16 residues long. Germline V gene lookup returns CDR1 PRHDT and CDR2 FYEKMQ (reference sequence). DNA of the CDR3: TGTGCCAGCAGATCCAGACAAGACTCTGGGGCCAACGTCCTGACTTTC. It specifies CASRSRQDSGANVLTF. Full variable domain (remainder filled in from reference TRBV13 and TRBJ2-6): AAGVIQSPRHLIKEKRETATLKCYPIPRHDTVYWYQQGPGQDPQFLISFYEKMQSDKGSIPDRFSAQQFSDYHSELNMSSLELGDSALYFCASRSRQDSGANVLTFGAGSRLTVL.